The 5 T cell receptor beta chains below all came from one sample that was sequenced in a study of beta chain features in type 1 diabetes. These receptors have no identified antigens. General study results and limits: Researchers report that Type 1 diabetes patients had moderately but significantly shorter TCRB CDR3s across all four CD4+ subsets.

Expressed TCRB transcripts were sequenced because the entire RNA isolate underwent reverse transcription. The repertoire was sequenced with immunoSEQ multiplex PCR; TCRdb's copy has only in-frame clones and lacks some. Seen here are some 150,000 clones, approximately 8.8% observed once, and the top ten hold around 0.7%. The source material was central memory CD4+ T cells from blood. The receptors stem from a woman in her twenties or thirties with type 1 diabetes.

Only a few counts were recorded for this clone. The V gene is TRBV28, the J gene TRBJ2-7; 8 positions agree with TRBD2. The germline gives CDR1 MDHEN, CDR2 SYDVKM. Losses at the gene ends were 4 bases for V and 4 bases for J; bases not matched to a gene: 6. CDR3 length: 14 residues. Here the CDR3 DNA reads TGTGCCAGCAGTTCGGGGGGGGAAGAGTACGAGCAGTACTTC. It specifies CASSSGGEEYEQYF.

This clone has just a few counts. CDR3 sequence reads: CATSRDRGQGYMNTEAFF. CDR3 DNA sequence: TGTGCCACCAGCAGAGATCGAGGGCAGGGGTACATGAACACTGAAGCTTTCTTT. The chain combines TRBV15 with TRBJ1-1, with D tentatively TRBD1 (6 bases). The CDR3 has 18 residues. Trimming shortened V by 0 bases and J by 0 bases, and 17 bases separated the two germline ends. Per the germline V gene, CDR1 is LNHNV and CDR2 is YYDKDF (reference sequence).

V usage is TRBV7-9 and J usage is TRBJ1-2; maybe TRBD1 (5 bases). Germline V lookup: CDR1 SEHNR, CDR2 FQNEAQ (reference sequence). V dropped 5 bases and J dropped 2 bases, with 15 bases sitting between them. This CDR3 contains 15 residues. As DNA, the CDR3 is TGTGCCAGCAGCCCTGAGCGGGGCTTCAACTATGGCTACACCTTC. This gives the protein CASSPERGFNYGYTF.

This clone has a handful of counts. The CDR3 coding sequence is TGTGCCAGCAGACAGGGGGGGGGATCCTACAATGAGCAGTTCTTC. Translated: CASRQGGGSYNEQFF. This rearrangement joins TRBV28 to TRBJ2-1; perhaps TRBD1 as D (8 bases). Germline CDR1 and CDR2: MDHEN and SYDVKM. Trimming cost V 6 bases and J 1 base, with 13 bases left between them. The CDR3 runs 15 residues. The full variable domain, completed using reference TRBV28 and TRBJ2-1, is DVKVTQSSRYLVKRTGEKVFLECVQDMDHENMFWYRQDPGLGLRLIYFSYDVKMKEKGDIPEGYSVSREKKERFSLILESASTNQTSMYLCASRQGGGSYNEQFFGPGTRLTVL.

This clone was found a few times. The rearrangement links TRBV11-2 to TRBJ1-2; D is uncertain. This CDR3 spans 11 amino acids. The germline gives CDR1 SGHAT, CDR2 FQNNGV. Trimming took off 5 bases at V and 2 bases at J, with 3 bases between the two ends. In DNA form, the CDR3 reads TGTGCCAGCAGCCAGAACTATGGCTACACCTTC. It encodes CASSQNYGYTF.